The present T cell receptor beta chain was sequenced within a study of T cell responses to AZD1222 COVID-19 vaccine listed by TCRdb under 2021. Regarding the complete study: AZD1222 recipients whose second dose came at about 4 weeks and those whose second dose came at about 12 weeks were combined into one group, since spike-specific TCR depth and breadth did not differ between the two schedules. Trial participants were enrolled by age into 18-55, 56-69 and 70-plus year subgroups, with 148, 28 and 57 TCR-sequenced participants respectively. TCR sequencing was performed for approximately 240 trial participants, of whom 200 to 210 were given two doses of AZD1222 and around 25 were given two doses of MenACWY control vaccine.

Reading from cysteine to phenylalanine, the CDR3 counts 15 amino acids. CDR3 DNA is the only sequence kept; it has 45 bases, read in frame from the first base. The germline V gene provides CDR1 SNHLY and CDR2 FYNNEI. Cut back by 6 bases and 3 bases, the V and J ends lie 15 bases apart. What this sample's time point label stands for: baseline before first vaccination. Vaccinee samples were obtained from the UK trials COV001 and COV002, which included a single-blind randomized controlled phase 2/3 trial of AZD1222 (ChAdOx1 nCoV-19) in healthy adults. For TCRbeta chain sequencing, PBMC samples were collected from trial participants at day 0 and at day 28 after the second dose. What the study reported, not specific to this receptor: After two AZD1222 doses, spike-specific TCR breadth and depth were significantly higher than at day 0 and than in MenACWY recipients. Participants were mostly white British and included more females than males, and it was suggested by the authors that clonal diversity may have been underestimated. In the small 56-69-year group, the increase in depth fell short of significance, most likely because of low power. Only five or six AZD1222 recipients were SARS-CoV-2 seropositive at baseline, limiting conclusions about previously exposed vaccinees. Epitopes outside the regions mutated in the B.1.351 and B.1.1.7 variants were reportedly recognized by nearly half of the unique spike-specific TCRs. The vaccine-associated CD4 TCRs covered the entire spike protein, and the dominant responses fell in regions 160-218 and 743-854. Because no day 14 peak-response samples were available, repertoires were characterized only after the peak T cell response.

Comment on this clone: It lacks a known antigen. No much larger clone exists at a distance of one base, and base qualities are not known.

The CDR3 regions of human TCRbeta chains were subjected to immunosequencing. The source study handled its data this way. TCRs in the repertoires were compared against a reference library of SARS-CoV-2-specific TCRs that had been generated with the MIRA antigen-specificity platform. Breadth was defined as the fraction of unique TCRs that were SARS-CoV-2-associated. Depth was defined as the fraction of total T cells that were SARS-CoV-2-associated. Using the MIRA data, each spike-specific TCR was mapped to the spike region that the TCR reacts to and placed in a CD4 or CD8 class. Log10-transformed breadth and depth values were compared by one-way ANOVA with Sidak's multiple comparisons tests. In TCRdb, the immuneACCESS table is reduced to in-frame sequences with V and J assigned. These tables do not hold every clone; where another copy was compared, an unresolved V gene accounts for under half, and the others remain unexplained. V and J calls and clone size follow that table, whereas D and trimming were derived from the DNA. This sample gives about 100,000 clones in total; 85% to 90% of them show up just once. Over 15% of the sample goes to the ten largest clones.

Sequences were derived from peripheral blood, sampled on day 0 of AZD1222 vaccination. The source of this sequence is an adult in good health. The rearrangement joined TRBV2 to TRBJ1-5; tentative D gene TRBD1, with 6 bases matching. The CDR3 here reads CASRERGADNQPQHF. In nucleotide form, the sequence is TGTGCCAGCAGGGAAAGGGGGGCCGACAATCAGCCCCAGCATTTT.